These 9 T cell receptor beta chains originate from one sample sequenced in a study of shared clonotypes between healthy human individuals. Data came from immunoSEQ multiplex PCR; TCRdb stores just in-frame clones and leaves some out. The sample shows 2,500,000 or so clones, approximately 94% of them seen only once. The sample consisted of naive CD4+ T cells from PBMCs. Documented subset: CD45RA+ positively selected. These receptors were taken from a young man in good health. Some clones in this sample may be carry-over from other donors' samples.

This rearrangement joins TRBV7-7 to TRBJ1-3; D remains unclear. Trimming pared 2 bases from V and 4 bases from J, leaving 21 bases between. Germline V CDR1 and CDR2: SSHAT, FNYEAQ (reference sequence). This CDR3 contains 18 residues. CDR3 nucleotide sequence: TGTGCCAGCAGCTTATTGGGCTCTGCCGAGTCACGAGGAAACACCATATATTTT. As protein: CASSLLGSAESRGNTIYF.

J is TRBJ2-5 and V is TRBV25-1, with unresolved D. The germline CDR1 and CDR2 sequences are MGHDK and SYGVNS. This CDR3 region has 14 residues. The germline V and J ends were trimmed by 3 bases and 2 bases, with 10 bases remaining between them. The CDR3 region is CASSDRLTQETQYF. DNA of the CDR3: TGTGCCAGCAGTGATCGGCTGACACAAGAGACCCAGTACTTC.

Points on this clone: Distinct nucleotide sequences in the sample also encode this CDR3. This chain links TRBV2 with TRBJ1-5; D gene unclear. Trimming cost V 4 bases and J 2 bases, with 6 bases left between them. The V gene's germline CDR1 is SNHLY and CDR2 FYNNEI. CDR3 length: 13 residues. The CDR3 region has the DNA TGTGCCAGCAGTGTCGGTGGCAATCAGCCCCAGCATTTT. Protein sequence: CASSVGGNQPQHF.

The rearrangement joins TRBV4-1 to TRBJ2-5; 11 positions match TRBD1. This CDR3 region has 17 residues. Losses at the gene ends were 4 bases for V and 1 base for J; bases not matched to a gene: 8. The germline V gene has CDR1 MGHRA and CDR2 YSYEKL. The CDR3 is CASSRGQGGAFQETQYF. The CDR3 DNA reads TGCGCCAGCAGCCGGGGACAGGGGGGCGCCTTCCAAGAGACCCAGTACTTC.

The CDR3: CASSLGKGDSNQPQHF. CDR3 bases: TGTGCCAGCAGCTTAGGAAAGGGGGATAGCAATCAGCCCCAGCATTTT. The chain links TRBV11-2 to TRBJ1-5; D perhaps matches TRBD1 (6 bases). The CDR3 length is 16 residues. The V gene lost 1 base and the J gene lost 0 bases, with 10 bases spanning the gap. Germline-derived CDR1 and CDR2 are SGHAT and FQNNGV.

This chain connects TRBV2 to TRBJ1-1; no clear D gene. Germline V gives CDR1 SNHLY, CDR2 FYNNEI. Trimming took 4 bases from V and 4 from J, leaving 4 bases between them. The CDR3 is 11 amino acids. CDR3 amino acids: CASSASTEAFF. The DNA for the CDR3 is TGTGCCAGCAGTGCCAGCACTGAAGCTTTCTTT.

This clone showed up just once. CDR3 sequence (DNA): TGTGCCAGCAGAGGAGACAGGCCCCGCGAGCAGTACTTC. Its translation: CASRGDRPREQYF. The chain uses TRBV28 and TRBJ2-7; weak D call: TRBD1 (6 bases). CDR1 and CDR2 from the germline V gene are MDHEN and SYDVKM. V dropped 6 bases and J dropped 6 bases, with 15 bases sitting between them. The CDR3 has 13 amino acids. The whole variable domain, remainder taken from reference TRBV28 and TRBJ2-7, is DVKVTQSSRYLVKRTGEKVFLECVQDMDHENMFWYRQDPGLGLRLIYFSYDVKMKEKGDIPEGYSVSREKKERFSLILESASTNQTSMYLCASRGDRPREQYFGPGTRLTVT.

The chain joins TRBV5-4 to TRBJ2-3, with D possibly matching TRBD2 (5 bases). Germline loops: CDR1 SGHNT, CDR2 YYREEE (reference sequence). The V end was cut by 4 bases, the J end by 4 bases, with 10 bases between. CDR3 size: 13 residues. The CDR3, as DNA: TGTGCCAGCAGCGGGAGCCTGGCAGATACGCAGTATTTT. Amino acids: CASSGSLADTQYF.

The CDR3 bases are TGTGCCAGTAGTATAGGCGGGGGGCTTGGCGTTGGCTACACCTTC. Protein sequence: CASSIGGGLGVGYTF. The chain couples TRBV19 to TRBJ1-2, with D perhaps TRBD1 (6 bases). The V gene lost 1 base and the J gene lost 7 bases, with 16 bases spanning the gap. The CDR3 loop spans 15 amino acids. Germline CDR1 LNHDA, CDR2 SQIVND (reference sequence).